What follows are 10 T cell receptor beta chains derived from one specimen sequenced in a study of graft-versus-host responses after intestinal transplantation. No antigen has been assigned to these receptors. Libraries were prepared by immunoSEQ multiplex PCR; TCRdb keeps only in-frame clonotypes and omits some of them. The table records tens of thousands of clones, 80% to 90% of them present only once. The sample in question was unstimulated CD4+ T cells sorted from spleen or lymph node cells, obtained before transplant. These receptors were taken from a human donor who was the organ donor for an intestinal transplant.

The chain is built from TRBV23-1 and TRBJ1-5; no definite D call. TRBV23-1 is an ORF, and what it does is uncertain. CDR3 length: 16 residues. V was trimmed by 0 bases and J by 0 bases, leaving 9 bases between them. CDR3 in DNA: TGCGCCAGCAGTCAATCGGCCGGGTATAGCAATCAGCCCCAGCATTTT. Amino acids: CASSQSAGYSNQPQHF.

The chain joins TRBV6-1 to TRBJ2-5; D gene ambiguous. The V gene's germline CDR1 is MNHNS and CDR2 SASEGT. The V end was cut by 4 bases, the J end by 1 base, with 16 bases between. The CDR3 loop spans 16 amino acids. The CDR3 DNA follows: TGTGCCAGCAGTGGTAGTGGCGCGGCACGCCAAGAGACCCAGTACTTC. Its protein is CASSGSGAARQETQYF.

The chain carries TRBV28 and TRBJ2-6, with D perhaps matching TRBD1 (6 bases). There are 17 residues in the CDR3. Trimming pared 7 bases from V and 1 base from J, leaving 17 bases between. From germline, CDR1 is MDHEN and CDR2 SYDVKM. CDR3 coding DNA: TGTGCCAGCAACCTTGGGGGCAGGGCGTCTGGGGCCAACGTCCTGACTTTC. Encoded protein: CASNLGGRASGANVLTF.

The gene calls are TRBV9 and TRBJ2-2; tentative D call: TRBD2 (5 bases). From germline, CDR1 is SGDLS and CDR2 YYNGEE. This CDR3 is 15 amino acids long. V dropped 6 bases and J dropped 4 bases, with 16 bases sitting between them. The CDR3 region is CASTRTPEGTGELFF. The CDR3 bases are TGTGCCAGCACCCGGACTCCTGAGGGCACCGGGGAGCTGTTTTTT.

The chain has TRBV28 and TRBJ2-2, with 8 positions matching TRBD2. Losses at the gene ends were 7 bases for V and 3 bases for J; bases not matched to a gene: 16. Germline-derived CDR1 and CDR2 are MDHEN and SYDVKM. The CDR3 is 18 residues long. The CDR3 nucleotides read TGTGCCAGCAACTCGGGGGGGCTAGGTACGGGGGACACCGGGGAGCTGTTTTTT. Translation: CASNSGGLGTGDTGELFF.

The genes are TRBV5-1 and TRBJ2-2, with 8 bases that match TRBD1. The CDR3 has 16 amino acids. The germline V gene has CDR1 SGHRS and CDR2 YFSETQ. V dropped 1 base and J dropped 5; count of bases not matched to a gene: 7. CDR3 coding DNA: TGCGCCAGCAGCTTGCTCGGACAGGGAAGAACCGGGGAGCTGTTTTTT. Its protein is CASSLLGQGRTGELFF.

The CDR3 region is CASSPRQGRGETQYF. The DNA for the CDR3 is TGTGCCAGCAGCCCGCGACAGGGTAGGGGAGAGACCCAGTACTTC. The chain uses TRBV7-6 and TRBJ2-5, with 7 bases matching TRBD1. This CDR3 comprises 15 residues. With V trimmed by 5 bases and J by 4 bases, 10 bases remained unmatched. CDR1 is SGHVS and CDR2 is FNYEAQ in the germline V gene.

The CDR3 DNA sequence: TGTGCCAGCAGCTTGGAACAGGGCGGGACTGAAGCTTTCTTT. Encoded protein: CASSLEQGGTEAFF. The chain is built from TRBV5-4 and TRBJ1-1; D may be TRBD1 (6 bases). Trimming took off 0 bases at V and 5 bases at J, with 11 bases between the two ends. CDR1 and CDR2 from the germline V gene are SGHNT and YYREEE (reference sequence). The CDR3 length is 14 residues.

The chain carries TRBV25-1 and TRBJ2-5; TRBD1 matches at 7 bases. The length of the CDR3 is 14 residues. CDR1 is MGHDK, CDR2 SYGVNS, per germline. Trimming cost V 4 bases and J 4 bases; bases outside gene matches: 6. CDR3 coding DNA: TGTGCCAGCAGTGCATCGACAGGGCCAGAGACCCAGTACTTC. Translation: CASSASTGPETQYF. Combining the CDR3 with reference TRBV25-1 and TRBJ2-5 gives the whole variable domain EADIYQTPRYLVIGTGKKITLECSQTMGHDKMYWYQQDPGMELHLIHYSYGVNSTEKGDLSSESTVSRIRTEHFPLTLESARPSHTSQYLCASSASTGPETQYFGPGTRLLVL.

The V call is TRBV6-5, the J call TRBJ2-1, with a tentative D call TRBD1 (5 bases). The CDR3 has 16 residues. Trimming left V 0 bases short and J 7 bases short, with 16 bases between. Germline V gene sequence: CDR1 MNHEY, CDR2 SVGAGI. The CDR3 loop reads CASSYSSGPLKNEQFF. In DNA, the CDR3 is TGTGCCAGCAGTTACTCATCAGGGCCCCTCAAGAATGAGCAGTTCTTC.